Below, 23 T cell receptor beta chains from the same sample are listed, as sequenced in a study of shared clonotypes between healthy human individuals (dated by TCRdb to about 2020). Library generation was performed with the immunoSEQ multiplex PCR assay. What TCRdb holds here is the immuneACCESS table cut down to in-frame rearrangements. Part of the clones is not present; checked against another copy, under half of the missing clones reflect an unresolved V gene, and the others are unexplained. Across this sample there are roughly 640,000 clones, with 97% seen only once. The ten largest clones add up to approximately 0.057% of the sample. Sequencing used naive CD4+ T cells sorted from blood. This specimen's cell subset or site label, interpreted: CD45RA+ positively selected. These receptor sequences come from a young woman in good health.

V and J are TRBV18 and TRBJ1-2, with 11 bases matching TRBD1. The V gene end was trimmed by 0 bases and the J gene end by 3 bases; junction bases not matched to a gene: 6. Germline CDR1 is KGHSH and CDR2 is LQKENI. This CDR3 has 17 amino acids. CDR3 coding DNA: TGTGCCAGCTCACCACCAGGGGACAGGGGGTTATACTATGGCTACACCTTC. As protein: CASSPPGDRGLYYGYTF.

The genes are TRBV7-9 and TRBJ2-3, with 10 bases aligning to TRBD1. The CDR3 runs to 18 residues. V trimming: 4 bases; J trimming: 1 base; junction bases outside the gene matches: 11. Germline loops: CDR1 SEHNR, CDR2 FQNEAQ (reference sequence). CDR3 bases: TGTGCCAGCAGCTCGAAAATCCGGGACAGGGGAGGCACAGATACGCAGTATTTT. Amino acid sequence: CASSSKIRDRGGTDTQYF.

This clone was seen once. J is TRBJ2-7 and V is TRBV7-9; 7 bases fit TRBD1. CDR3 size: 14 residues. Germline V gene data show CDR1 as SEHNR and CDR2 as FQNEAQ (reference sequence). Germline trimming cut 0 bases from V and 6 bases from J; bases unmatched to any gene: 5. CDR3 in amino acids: CASSLAVTGIEQYF. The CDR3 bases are TGTGCCAGCAGCTTAGCCGTGACAGGGATCGAGCAGTACTTC.

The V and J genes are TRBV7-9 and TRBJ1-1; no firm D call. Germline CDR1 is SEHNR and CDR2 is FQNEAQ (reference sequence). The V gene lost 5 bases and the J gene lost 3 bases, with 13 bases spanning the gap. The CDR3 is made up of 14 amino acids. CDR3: CASSLSTQDTEAFF. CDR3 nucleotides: TGTGCCAGCAGCCTCTCTACTCAAGACACTGAAGCTTTCTTT.

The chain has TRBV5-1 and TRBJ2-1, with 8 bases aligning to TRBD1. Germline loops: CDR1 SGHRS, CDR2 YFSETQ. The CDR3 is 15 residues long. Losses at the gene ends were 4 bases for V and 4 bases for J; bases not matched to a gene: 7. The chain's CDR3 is CASSIGTGGYNEQFF. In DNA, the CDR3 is TGCGCCAGCAGCATCGGGACAGGAGGGTACAATGAGCAGTTCTTC.

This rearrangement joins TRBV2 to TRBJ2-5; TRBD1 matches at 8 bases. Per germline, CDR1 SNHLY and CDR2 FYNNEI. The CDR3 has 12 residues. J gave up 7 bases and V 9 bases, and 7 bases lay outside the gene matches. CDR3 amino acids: CARGQDLRTQYF. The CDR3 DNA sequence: TGTGCCAGGGGACAGGACCTCCGGACCCAGTACTTC. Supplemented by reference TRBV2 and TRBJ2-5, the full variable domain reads EPEVTQTPSHQVTQMGQEVILRCVPISNHLYFYWYRQILGQKVEFLVSFYNNEISEKSEIFDDQFSVERPDGSNFTLKIRSTKLEDSAMYFCARGQDLRTQYFGPGTRLLVL.

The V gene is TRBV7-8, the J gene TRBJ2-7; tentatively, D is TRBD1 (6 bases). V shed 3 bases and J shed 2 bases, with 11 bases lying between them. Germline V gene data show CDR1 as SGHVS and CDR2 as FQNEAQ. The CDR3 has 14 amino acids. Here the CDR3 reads CASSFGTSAYEQYF. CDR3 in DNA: TGTGCCAGCAGCTTCGGGACATCCGCCTACGAGCAGTACTTC.

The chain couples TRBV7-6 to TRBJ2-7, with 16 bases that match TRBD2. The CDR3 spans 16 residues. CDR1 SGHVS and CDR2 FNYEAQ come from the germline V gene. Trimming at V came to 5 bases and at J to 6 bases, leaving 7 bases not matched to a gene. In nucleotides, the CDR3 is TGTGCCAGCAGCCAAGGGACTAGCGGGAGGGCGGGCGAGCAGTACTTC. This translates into CASSQGTSGRAGEQYF. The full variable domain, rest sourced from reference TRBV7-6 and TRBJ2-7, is GAGVSQSPRYKVTKRGQDVALRCDPISGHVSLYWYRQALGQGPEFLTYFNYEAQQDKSGLPNDRFSAERPEGSISTLTIQRTEQRDSAMYRCASSQGTSGRAGEQYFGPGTRLTVT.

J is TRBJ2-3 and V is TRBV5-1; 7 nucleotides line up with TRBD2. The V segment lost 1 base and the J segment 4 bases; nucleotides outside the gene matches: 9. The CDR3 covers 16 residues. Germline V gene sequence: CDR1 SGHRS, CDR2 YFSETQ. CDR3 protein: CASSLRGGRGADTQYF. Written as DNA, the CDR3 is TGCGCCAGCAGCTTGAGAGGCGGGAGAGGCGCAGATACGCAGTATTTT.

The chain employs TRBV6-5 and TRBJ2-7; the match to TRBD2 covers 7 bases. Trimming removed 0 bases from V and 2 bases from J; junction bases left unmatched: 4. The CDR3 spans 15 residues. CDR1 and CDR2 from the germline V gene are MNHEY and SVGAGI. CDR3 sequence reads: CASSYSEGGPYEQYF. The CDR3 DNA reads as TGTGCCAGCAGTTACTCTGAGGGAGGGCCCTACGAGCAGTACTTC.

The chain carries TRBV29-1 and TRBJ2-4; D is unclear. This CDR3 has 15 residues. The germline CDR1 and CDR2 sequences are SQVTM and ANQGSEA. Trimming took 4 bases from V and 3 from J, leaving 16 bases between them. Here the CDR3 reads CSVGNRRSGKNIQYF. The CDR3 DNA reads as TGCAGCGTTGGGAACAGACGGAGTGGCAAAAACATTCAGTACTTC.

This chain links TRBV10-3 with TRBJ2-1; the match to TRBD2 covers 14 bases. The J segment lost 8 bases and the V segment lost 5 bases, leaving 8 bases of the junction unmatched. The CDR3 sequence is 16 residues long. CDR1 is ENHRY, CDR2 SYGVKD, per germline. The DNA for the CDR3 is TGTGCCATCAGTCCCGGGACTAGCGGGAGTAAGTATGAGCAGTTCTTC. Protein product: CAISPGTSGSKYEQFF.

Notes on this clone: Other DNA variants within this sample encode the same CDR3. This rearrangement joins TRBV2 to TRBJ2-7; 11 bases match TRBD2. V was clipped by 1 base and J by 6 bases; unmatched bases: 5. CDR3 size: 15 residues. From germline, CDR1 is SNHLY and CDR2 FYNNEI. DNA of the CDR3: TGTGCCAGCAGTGAAGGTCTAGCGGGAGGCTCCGAGCAGTACTTC. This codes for CASSEGLAGGSEQYF.

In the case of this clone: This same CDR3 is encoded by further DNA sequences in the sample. In DNA, the CDR3 is TGTGCCAGCAGCTTAGAAGGACAGGTATCCTACGAGCAGTACTTC. As protein: CASSLEGQVSYEQYF. The chain has TRBV7-9 and TRBJ2-7, with 7 bases aligning to TRBD1. V dropped 1 base and J dropped 1; count of bases not matched to a gene: 4. The CDR3 has 15 residues. CDR1 SEHNR and CDR2 FQNEAQ come from the germline V gene (reference sequence).

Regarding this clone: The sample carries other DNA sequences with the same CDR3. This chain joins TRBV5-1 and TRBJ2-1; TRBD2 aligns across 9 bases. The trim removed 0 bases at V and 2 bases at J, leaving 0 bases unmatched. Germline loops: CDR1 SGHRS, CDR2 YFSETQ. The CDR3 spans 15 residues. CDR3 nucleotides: TGCGCCAGCAGCTTGGCTAGCGGGACCTACAATGAGCAGTTCTTC. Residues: CASSLASGTYNEQFF.

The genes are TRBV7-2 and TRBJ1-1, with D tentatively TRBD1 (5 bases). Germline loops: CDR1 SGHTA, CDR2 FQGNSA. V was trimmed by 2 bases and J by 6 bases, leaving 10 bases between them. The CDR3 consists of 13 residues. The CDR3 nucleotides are TGTGCCAGCAGCTTAATTCGCAGGGCTGAAGCTTTCTTT. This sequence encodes CASSLIRRAEAFF.

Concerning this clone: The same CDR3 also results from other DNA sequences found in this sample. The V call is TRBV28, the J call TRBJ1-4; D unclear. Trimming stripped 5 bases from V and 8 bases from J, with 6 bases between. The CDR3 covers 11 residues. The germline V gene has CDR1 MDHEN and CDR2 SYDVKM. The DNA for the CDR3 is TGTGCCAGCAGTCTCGGGGAAAAACTGTTTTTT. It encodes CASSLGEKLFF. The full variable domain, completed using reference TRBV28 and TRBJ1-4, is DVKVTQSSRYLVKRTGEKVFLECVQDMDHENMFWYRQDPGLGLRLIYFSYDVKMKEKGDIPEGYSVSREKKERFSLILESASTNQTSMYLCASSLGEKLFFGSGTQLSVL.

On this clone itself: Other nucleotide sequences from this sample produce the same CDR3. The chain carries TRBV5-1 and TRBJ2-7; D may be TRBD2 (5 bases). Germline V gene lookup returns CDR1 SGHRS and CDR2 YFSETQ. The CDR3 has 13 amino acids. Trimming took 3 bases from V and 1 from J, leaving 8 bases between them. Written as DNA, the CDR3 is TGCGCCAGCAGCTCGGGGTCTTCCTACGAGCAGTACTTC. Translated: CASSSGSSYEQYF.

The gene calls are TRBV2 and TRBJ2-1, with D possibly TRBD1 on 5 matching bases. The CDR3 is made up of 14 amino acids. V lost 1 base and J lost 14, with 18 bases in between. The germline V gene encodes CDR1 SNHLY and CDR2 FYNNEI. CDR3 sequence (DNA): TGTGCCAGCAGTGAAGAGGTAGGGGTGCATTTGGAGTTCTTC. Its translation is CASSEEVGVHLEFF. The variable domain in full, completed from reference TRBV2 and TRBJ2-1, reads EPEVTQTPSHQVTQMGQEVILRCVPISNHLYFYWYRQILGQKVEFLVSFYNNEISEKSEIFDDQFSVERPDGSNFTLKIRSTKLEDSAMYFCASSEEVGVHLEFFGPGTRLTVL.

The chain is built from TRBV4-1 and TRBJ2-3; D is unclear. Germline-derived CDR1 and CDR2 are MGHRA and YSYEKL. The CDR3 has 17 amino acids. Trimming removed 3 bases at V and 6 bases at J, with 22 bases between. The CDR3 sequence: CASSQTWARALVDTQYF. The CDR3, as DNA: TGCGCCAGCAGCCAGACCTGGGCGAGAGCGCTGGTGGATACGCAGTATTTT.

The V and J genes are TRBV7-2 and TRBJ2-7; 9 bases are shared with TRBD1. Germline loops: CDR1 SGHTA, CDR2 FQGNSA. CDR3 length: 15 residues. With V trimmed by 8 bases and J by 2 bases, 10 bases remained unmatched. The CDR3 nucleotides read TGTGCCAGCCGCAAAGCCGGGACAGGGACCTACGAGCAGTACTTC. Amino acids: CASRKAGTGTYEQYF.

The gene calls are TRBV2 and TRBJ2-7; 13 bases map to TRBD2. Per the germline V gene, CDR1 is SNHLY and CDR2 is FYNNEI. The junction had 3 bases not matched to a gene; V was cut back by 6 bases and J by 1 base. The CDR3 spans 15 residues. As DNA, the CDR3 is TGTGCCAGCAGACTAGCGGGAGGGGTTTCCTACGAGCAGTACTTC. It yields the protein CASRLAGGVSYEQYF.

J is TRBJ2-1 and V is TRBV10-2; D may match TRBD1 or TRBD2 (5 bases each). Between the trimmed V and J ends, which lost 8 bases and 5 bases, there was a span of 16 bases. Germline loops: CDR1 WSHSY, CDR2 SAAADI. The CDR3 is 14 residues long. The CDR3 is CASGLWGPNNEQFF. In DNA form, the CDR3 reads TGCGCCAGCGGGCTTTGGGGACCTAACAATGAGCAGTTCTTC.